This is a list of T cell receptor beta chains from one sample in a study of neurological immune-mediated disorders. MiXCR, applied by TCRdb to the 5' RACE reads, yields one record per CDR3 protein. The table lists over 25,000 distinct CDR3 sequences, about 12% of them singletons, with roughly 5% in the top ten. Sequencing input: PBMCs. These receptor sequences come from a woman between 55 and 75 years old in good health. Each CDR3 is given with its conserved first and last residue. A D gene is named only where the DNA matches it firmly. A clone size is listed for some rows: how often the clone was seen (once, few, many), or a class if it is expanded.

d_gene,v_gene,j_gene,abundance,CDR3nt,CDR3aa
-,TRBV12-3/TRBV12-4,TRBJ2-6,many,TGTGCCAGCAGTTTAGCCCGGGGGTCCGGCTCTGGGGCCAACGTCCTGACTTTC,CASSLARGSGSGANVLTF
-,TRBV29-1,TRBJ1-2,many,TGCAGCGTCTCGGACCGAGGACGTGGCTACACCTTC,CSVSDRGRGYTF
TRBD2,TRBV7-2,TRBJ2-5,many,TGTGCCAGCAGATTAATAGCGGGGGGCTATGGGTACTTC,CASRLIAGGYGYF
-,TRBV5-1,TRBJ1-4,many,TGCGCCAGCAGTAGGGACATAACTAATGAAAAACTGTTTTTT,CASSRDITNEKLFF
-,TRBV7-9,TRBJ1-6,many,TGTGCCAGCAGCTTCGGCAGGGATAATTCACCCCTCCACTTT,CASSFGRDNSPLHF
-,TRBV3-1,TRBJ1-1,many,TGTGCCAGCAGCGACTGGAACACTGAAGCTTTCTTT,CASSDWNTEAFF
-,TRBV9,TRBJ2-5,medium-sized,TGTGCCAGCAGCGTAGGGTTCACGGAGACCCAGTACTTC,CASSVGFTETQYF
TRBD1,TRBV3-1,TRBJ1-1,many,TGTGCCAGCAGCCCTGGACAGGGTTTGATCACTGAAGCTTTCTTT,CASSPGQGLITEAFF
-,TRBV29-1,TRBJ2-1,many,TGCAGCGTCTCGACATACTACAATGAGCAGTTCTTC,CSVSTYYNEQFF
TRBD2,TRBV6-2/TRBV6-3,TRBJ2-5,-,TGTGCCAGTAGTATGGGTCTAGCGGGGGATCAAGAGACCCAGTACTTC,CASSMGLAGDQETQYF
-,TRBV11-3,TRBJ2-2,many,TGTGCCAGCAGGGTTGGCACCGGGGAGCTGTTTTTT,CASRVGTGELFF
-,TRBV6-2/TRBV6-3,TRBJ1-1,many,TGTGCCAGCGGTCGCGGCCGCAGAGGTGAAGCTTTCTTT,CASGRGRRGEAFF
-,TRBV4-3,TRBJ2-5,-,TGCGCCAGTAGCCAAGATATTGCAGTAGGGACCCAGTACTTC,CASSQDIAVGTQYF
TRBD1,TRBV5-1,TRBJ1-1,many,TGCGCCAGCAGCTATACGACAGGGTCGAACACTGAAGCTTTCTTT,CASSYTTGSNTEAFF
-,TRBV5-6,TRBJ2-2,many,TGTGCCAGCAGCTTCAGATACACCGGGGAGCTGTTTTTT,CASSFRYTGELFF
-,TRBV18,TRBJ1-1,many,TGTGCCAGCTCACCACGTCTAGAGATGAACACTGAAGCTTTCTTT,CASSPRLEMNTEAFF
TRBD2,TRBV12-3/TRBV12-4,TRBJ2-1,many,TGTGCCAGCAGATTTAGCGGGGGACCATACAATGAGCAGTTCTTC,CASRFSGGPYNEQFF
-,TRBV5-1,TRBJ2-1,many,TGCGCCAGCAGCTTGGTGGCAGGGAGTGCTCTTGAGCAGTTCTTC,CASSLVAGSALEQFF
TRBD1,TRBV14,TRBJ1-2,many,TGTGCCAGCAGCCCAGGGGGCTATGGCTACACCTTC,CASSPGGYGYTF
TRBD2,TRBV4-1,TRBJ2-5,-,TGCGCCAGCAGCCTGGGACTAGCGGAAGAGACCCAGTACTTC,CASSLGLAEETQYF
-,TRBV24-1,TRBJ2-5,many,TGTGCCACCAGTAACGGGGAGACCCAGTACTTC,CATSNGETQYF
TRBD1,TRBV29-1,TRBJ1-2,many,TGCAGCGTTGGGACAGGGGGTCTCTATGGCTACACCTTC,CSVGTGGLYGYTF
TRBD2,TRBV7-9,TRBJ2-1,many,TGTGCCAGCAGCTTTAGGGAGGGTGAGCAGTTCTTC,CASSFREGEQFF
TRBD1,TRBV12-3/TRBV12-4,TRBJ2-5,many,TGTGCCAGCAGTTCGCGGACAGGGGAGACCCAGTACTTC,CASSSRTGETQYF
-,TRBV12-3/TRBV12-4,TRBJ1-3,many,TGTGCCAGCAGTTTACGAGGGTTCGGCGCTGGAAACACCATATATTTT,CASSLRGFGAGNTIYF
TRBD1,TRBV7-2,TRBJ2-1,many,TGTGCCAGCAGCTTCCGGGACAGGGCGGTTCATGAGCAGTTCTTC,CASSFRDRAVHEQFF
-,TRBV9,TRBJ2-5,many,TGTGCCAGCAGCGCGAGGACAGCACAAGAGACCCAGTACTTC,CASSARTAQETQYF
TRBD1,TRBV4-2,TRBJ1-4,many,TGTGCCAGCAGCCGCGGGGAAGGGGGCGCAGGTGAAAAACTGTTTTTT,CASSRGEGGAGEKLFF
-,TRBV5-6,TRBJ1-2,many,TGTGCCAGCAGCCCCACCTCGGGGTATATATATGGCTACACCTTC,CASSPTSGYIYGYTF
-,TRBV24-1,TRBJ2-2,-,TGTGCCACCAGTGATCCCTTGGACAGGAACACCGGGGAGCTGTTTTTT,CATSDPLDRNTGELFF
-,TRBV7-3,TRBJ1-1,many,TGTGCCAGCAGCCTCCAAGGGGTGAGAGGGCCCACAATGAACACTGAAGCTTTCTTT,CASSLQGVRGPTMNTEAFF
-,TRBV20-1,TRBJ2-5,many,TGCAGTGCGGCACAGGTCTCTGGGACCCAGTACTTC,CSAAQVSGTQYF
-,TRBV6-5,TRBJ2-6,-,TGTGCCAGCACCGGAGGGGCTGGGGCCAACGTCCTGACTTTC,CASTGGAGANVLTF
TRBD1,TRBV27,TRBJ1-5,many,TGTGCCAGCAGTTCCTACATATTGGACAGGAAAGATCAGCCCCAGCATTTT,CASSSYILDRKDQPQHF
TRBD2,TRBV6-6,TRBJ2-3,many,TGTGCCAGCCGGACTAGCGGGAGCACAGATACGCAGTATTTT,CASRTSGSTDTQYF
TRBD2,TRBV7-8,TRBJ2-3,many,TGTGCCAGCAGCCTAGAGACTAGCGGGGACTCTAGCACAGATACGCAGTATTTT,CASSLETSGDSSTDTQYF
TRBD1,TRBV7-2,TRBJ1-2,many,TGTGCCAGCAGCTCCCAGGGGGTAGGCGGCTACACCTTC,CASSSQGVGGYTF